This T cell receptor beta chain was recorded in a study of radiotherapy plus CTLA-4 blockade in lung cancer (dated by TCRdb to about 2018). About the full investigation: Objective responses occurred in about 19% of enrolled patients, and 30% to 40% achieved disease control. What the authors observed across the whole study: Early dynamic changes in blood T cell clones, together with increased serum interferon-beta after radiation, were reported as the strongest predictors of response. After treatment with radiotherapy and ipilimumab, TCR clones that originated in tumors expanded in peripheral blood.

The CDR3 spans 15 residues, from the cysteine through the phenylalanine. Only the CDR3 region is kept as DNA, spanning 45 bases read in frame from base 1. Relative to germline, V is 1 base shorter and J is 6 bases shorter, with 15 bases between their ends. CDR1 and CDR2 are drawn from the germline V gene: KGHSH, LQKENI. The study evaluated CTLA-4 blockade (ipilimumab) given together with focal radiation therapy in patients who had chemo-refractory metastatic non-small-cell lung cancer. About this clone: Its specific antigen is unknown. No much larger clonotype is one base removed from it; base qualities were not supplied.

The library was prepared using the immunoSEQ multiplex PCR assay. The table comes from immuneACCESS by way of TCRdb, which keeps in-frame sequences with V and J called. Part of the clones is missing from these tables; in studies checked, under half for an unresolved V gene and the rest for unknown reasons. The sample profile shows approximately 39,000 clones; roughly 72% of them were found once. The ten largest account for roughly a tenth of the sample. The origin of this receptor is a human donor with non-small cell lung cancer who had stable disease on radiotherapy plus ipilimumab. Specimen: peripheral blood, collected from a patient treated with radiotherapy plus ipilimumab. The chain uses TRBV18 and TRBJ1-1, and the D gene may be TRBD1, 5 bases matching. Here is the DNA: TGTGCCAGCTCACCACAGGGCAGGGTGGGTCCTGAAGCTTTCTTT. This encodes CASSPQGRVGPEAFF.